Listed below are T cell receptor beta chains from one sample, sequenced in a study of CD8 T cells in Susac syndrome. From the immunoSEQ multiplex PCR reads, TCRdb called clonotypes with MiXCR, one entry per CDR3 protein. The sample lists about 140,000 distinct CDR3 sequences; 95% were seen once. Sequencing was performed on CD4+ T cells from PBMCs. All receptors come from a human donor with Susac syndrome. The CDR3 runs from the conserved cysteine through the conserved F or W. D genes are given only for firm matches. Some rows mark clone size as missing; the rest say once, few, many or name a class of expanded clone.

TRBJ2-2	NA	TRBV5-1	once	TGCGCCAGCATCGATAGCCTAACCACCGGGGAGCTGTTTTTT	CASIDSLTTGELFF
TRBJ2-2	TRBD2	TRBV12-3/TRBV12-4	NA	TGTGCCAGCAGTTTATACGGACTAGTAGCGGCCGGGGAGCTGTTTTTT	CASSLYGLVAAGELFF
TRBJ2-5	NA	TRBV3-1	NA	TGTGCCAGCAGCCATGGCTGGGTTTCGGTGACCCAGTACTTC	CASSHGWVSVTQYF
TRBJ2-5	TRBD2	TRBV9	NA	TGTGCCAGCAGCGCGCGACTAGCCGACCAAGAGACCCAGTACTTC	CASSARLADQETQYF
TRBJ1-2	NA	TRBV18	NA	TGTGCCAGCTCACCAAGAAGGGAGGGTGGCTACACCTTC	CASSPRREGGYTF
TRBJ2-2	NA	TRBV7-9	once	TGTGCCAGCAGCCCGGGGGCAGTGGCCACCGGGGAGCTGTTTTTT	CASSPGAVATGELFF
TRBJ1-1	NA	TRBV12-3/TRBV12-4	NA	TGTGCCAGCAGTTTAAACGCCGCGGGCACTGAAGCTTTCTTT	CASSLNAAGTEAFF
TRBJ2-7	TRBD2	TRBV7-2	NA	TGTGCCAGCAGCTTCGGACTAGCGGGGGATTCCGTGCAGTACTTC	CASSFGLAGDSVQYF
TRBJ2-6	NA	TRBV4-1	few	TGCGCCAGCAGCCAAGATGGCTCGGAAGCTGGGGCCAACGTCCTGACTTTC	CASSQDGSEAGANVLTF
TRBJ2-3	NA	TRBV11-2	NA	TGTGCCAGCAGCTTGCGTGCGCAGTATTTT	CASSLRAQYF
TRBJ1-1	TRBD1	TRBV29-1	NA	TGCAGCCCGCGGGACAGGGGAGAGCGTCAAGCTTTCTTT	CSPRDRGERQAFF
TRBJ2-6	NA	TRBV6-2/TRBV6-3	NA	TGTGCCAGCAGTATCGACGGAACCTCTGGGGCCAACGTCCTGACTTTC	CASSIDGTSGANVLTF
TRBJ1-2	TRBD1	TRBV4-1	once	TGCGCCAGCAGCCAAGCAAAAAGCCAACAGGGGGCTAGAGACTATGGCTACACCTTC	CASSQAKSQQGARDYGYTF
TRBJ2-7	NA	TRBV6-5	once	TGTGCCAGCAGAGAACCCCCAGGGGAGCAGTACTTC	CASREPPGEQYF